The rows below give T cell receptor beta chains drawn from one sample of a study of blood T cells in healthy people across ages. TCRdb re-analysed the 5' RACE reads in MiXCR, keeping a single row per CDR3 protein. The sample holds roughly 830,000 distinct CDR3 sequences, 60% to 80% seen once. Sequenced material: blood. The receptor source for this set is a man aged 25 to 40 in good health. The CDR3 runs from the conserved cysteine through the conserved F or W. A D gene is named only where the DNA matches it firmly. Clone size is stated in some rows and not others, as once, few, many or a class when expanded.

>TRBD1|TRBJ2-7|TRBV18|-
TGTGCCAGCTCACCCGTGCCGGGACAGGGTGGCGAGCAGTACTTC
CASSPVPGQGGEQYF
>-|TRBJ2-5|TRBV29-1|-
TGCAGCGTTGAAGCCGGAACAGGGCGCGAATACAATGAGCAGTACTTC
CSVEAGTGREYNEQYF
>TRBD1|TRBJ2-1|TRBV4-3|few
TGCGCCAGCAGCCAAGATTTGGGACAGATGCTCAATGAGCAGTTCTTC
CASSQDLGQMLNEQFF
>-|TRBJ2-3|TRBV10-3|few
TGTGCCATCAGTGACGGGTTTCGCACAGATACGCAGTATTTT
CAISDGFRTDTQYF
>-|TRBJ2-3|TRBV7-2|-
TGTGCCAGCAGTTTTTTGGCGGGTGGGGGCACAGATACGCAGTATTTT
CASSFLAGGGTDTQYF
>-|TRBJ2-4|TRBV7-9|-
TGTGCCAGCAGCTTAGCTCAGGGGGGAGAGGACATTCAGTACTTC
CASSLAQGGEDIQYF
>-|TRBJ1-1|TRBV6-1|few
TGTGCCAGCAGCGAAGTCATGAACACTGAAGCTTTCTTT
CASSEVMNTEAFF
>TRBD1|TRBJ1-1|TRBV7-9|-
TGTGCCAGCCGCCAACCCAGACAGGGGGCAAGAGCTTTCTTT
CASRQPRQGARAFF
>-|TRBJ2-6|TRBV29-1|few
TGCAGCGTGAAGTGGACCGCAGGGGCCAACGTCCTGACTTTC
CSVKWTAGANVLTF
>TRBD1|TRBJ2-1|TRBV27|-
TGTGCCAGCAGTTTATCGAGACAGGGCAATGAGCAGTTCTTC
CASSLSRQGNEQFF
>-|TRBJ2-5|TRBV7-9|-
TGTGCCAGCAGCTATTGGGGCGGAGAGACCCAGTACTTC
CASSYWGGETQYF
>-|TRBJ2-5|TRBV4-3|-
TGCGCCAGCAGCCAAGTTATTGGGGCAGAGACCCAGTACTTC
CASSQVIGAETQYF
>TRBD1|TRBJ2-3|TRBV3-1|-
TGTGCCAGCAGCCAAGATACTCGACAGGGGGCGTTGGATACGCAGTATTTT
CASSQDTRQGALDTQYF
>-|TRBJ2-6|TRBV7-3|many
TGTGCCAGCAGCTTAGCTGGGGCCAACGTCCTGACTTTC
CASSLAGANVLTF
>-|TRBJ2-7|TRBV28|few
TGTGCCAGCAGTTTCCCATCGCCCTACGAGCAGTACTTC
CASSFPSPYEQYF
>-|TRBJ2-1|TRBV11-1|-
TGTGCCAGCAGCCACCACTCCGATGAGCAGTTCTTC
CASSHHSDEQFF
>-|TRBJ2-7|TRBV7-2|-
TGTGCCAGCAGCCCGAGGAGGGGATTCTACGAGCAGTACTTC
CASSPRRGFYEQYF
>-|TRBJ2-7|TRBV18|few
TGTGCCAGCTCACCAAATGGTAGGGGAGACTACGAGCAGTACTTC
CASSPNGRGDYEQYF
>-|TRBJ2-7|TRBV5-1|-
TGCGCCAGCAGCAACCCCACCGGGACACACAACTACGAGCAGTACTTC
CASSNPTGTHNYEQYF
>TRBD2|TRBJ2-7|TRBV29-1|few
TGCAGCGTTGAAGATGGGGGACTAGGTGGAGGCGAGCAGTACTTC
CSVEDGGLGGGEQYF
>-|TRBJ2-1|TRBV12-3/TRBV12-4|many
TGTGCCAGCAGTTTATTGTCCCGCGAGCAGTTCTTC
CASSLLSREQFF
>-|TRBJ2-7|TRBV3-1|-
TGTGCCAGCAGCCAAGAGATTCTAGGGAGGAATGAGCAGTACTTC
CASSQEILGRNEQYF
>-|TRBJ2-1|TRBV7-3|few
TGTGCCAGCAGCTTAACGTTTGGGAATGAGCAGTTCTTC
CASSLTFGNEQFF
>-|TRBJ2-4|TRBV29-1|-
TGCAGCGCCGAGGACCGCACTGACAAAAACATTCAGTACTTC
CSAEDRTDKNIQYF
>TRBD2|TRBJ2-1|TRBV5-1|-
TGCGCCAGCAGCTCCTTCGCGGGGGGAGGCAATGAGCAGTTCTTC
CASSSFAGGGNEQFF
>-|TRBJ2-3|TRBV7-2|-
TGTGCCAGCAGCTTCCGGGACCTGAGCACAGATACGCAGTATTTT
CASSFRDLSTDTQYF
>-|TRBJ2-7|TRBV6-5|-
TGTGCCAGCAGTTTTATCGGGTCCAAAACCTACGAGCAGTACTTC
CASSFIGSKTYEQYF
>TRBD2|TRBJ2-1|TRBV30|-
TGTGCCTGGACCCCAGAGACTAGCGAAGGCAATGAGCAGTTCTTC
CAWTPETSEGNEQFF
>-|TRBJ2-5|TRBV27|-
TGTGCCAGCAGTTTATTGTTGGGCGGAGAGACCCAGTACTTC
CASSLLLGGETQYF
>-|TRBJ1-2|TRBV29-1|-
TGCAGCGTCCTCCCCGGGGGCAACTATGGCTACACCTTC
CSVLPGGNYGYTF
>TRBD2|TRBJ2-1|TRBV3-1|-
TGTGCCAGCAGCCAAGTCCAACGGGGGGTTAGCTCCTACAATGAGCAGTTCTTC
CASSQVQRGVSSYNEQFF
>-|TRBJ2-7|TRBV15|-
TGTGCCACCAGCCCCAGAGGTGACGAGCAGTACTTC
CATSPRGDEQYF
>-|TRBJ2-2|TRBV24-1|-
TGTGCCACCAGTGAGGTCAGGGGGGACGGCGGGGAGCTGTTTTTT
CATSEVRGDGGELFF
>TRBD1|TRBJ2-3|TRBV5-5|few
TGTGCCAGCAGCTTGCTGGACAGGGGGACAGATACGCAGTATTTT
CASSLLDRGTDTQYF
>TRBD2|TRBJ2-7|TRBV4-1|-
TGCGCCAGCAGCCCCCGACTAGCGGACCGCTCCTACGAGCAGTACTTC
CASSPRLADRSYEQYF
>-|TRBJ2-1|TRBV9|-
TGTGCCAGCAGCACCCGAGTAGGCCGATGGAATGAGCAGTTCTTC
CASSTRVGRWNEQFF
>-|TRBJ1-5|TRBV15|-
TGTGCCACCAGCAGAACTGGGGAGGTGAGCAATCAGCCCCAGCATTTT
CATSRTGEVSNQPQHF